These 7 T cell receptor beta chains came from one sample sequenced in a study of cytomegalovirus exposure and HLA in healthy donors. Clones were sequenced by immunoSEQ multiplex PCR, and TCRdb holds only the in-frame ones, with some missing. The sample holds under 250,000 clones; approximately 78% are singletons and the top ten take over 0.95%. The sample taken for sequencing was PBMCs. These receptor sequences come from a young woman in good health and CMV-seronegative.

The chain is built from TRBV30 and TRBJ1-2; no clear D gene. CDR1 is GTSNPN, CDR2 SVGIG, per germline (reference sequence). Deletions cut 1 base from V and 0 bases from J, with 12 bases between. This CDR3 has 15 residues. As DNA, the CDR3 is TGTGCCTGGAGTGGGAGCAGTTACTCTAACTATGGCTACACCTTC. Amino acid sequence: CAWSGSSYSNYGYTF.

This clone was picked up one time. J is TRBJ2-5 and V is TRBV6-6; 12 bases agree with TRBD2. With V trimmed by 2 bases and J by 2 bases, 3 bases remained unmatched. Germline V gives CDR1 MNHNY, CDR2 SVGAGI (reference sequence). The CDR3 runs 16 residues. CDR3 sequence: CASSYPSGGGQETQYF. In DNA form, the CDR3 reads TGTGCCAGCAGTTACCCTAGCGGGGGGGGACAAGAGACCCAGTACTTC.

This clone was found once. This CDR3 is CASSAEVSNQPQHF. For the CDR3, the DNA is TGTGCCAGCAGTGCGGAGGTTAGCAATCAGCCCCAGCATTTT. V and J are TRBV6-1 and TRBJ1-5; D ambiguous. Looked up from germline, CDR1 is MNHNS and CDR2 is SASEGT. Deletions cut 4 bases from V and 0 bases from J, with 7 bases between. The CDR3 length is 14 residues.

This clone was seen a handful of times. The chain has TRBV30 and TRBJ2-1; D may be TRBD1 (7 bases). This CDR3 has 12 amino acids. The ends were cut back, 5 bases at V and 4 bases at J, with 9 bases in the middle. Germline V gene data show CDR1 as GTSNPN and CDR2 as SVGIG (reference sequence). The CDR3 DNA follows: TGTGCCTGGGCAGGGGGGTACAATGAGCAGTTCTTC. Translating it yields CAWAGGYNEQFF.

The rearrangement uses TRBV4-2 and TRBJ2-7, with D perhaps TRBD2 (5 bases). The CDR3 runs to 15 residues. V was pared by 2 bases and J by 6 bases, with 17 bases between. Germline CDR1 and CDR2: LGHNA and YNFKEQ. This chain's CDR3 is CASSQPNGDGIEQYF. In DNA form, the CDR3 reads TGTGCCAGCAGCCAACCAAACGGGGATGGGATCGAGCAGTACTTC.

The chain has TRBV5-6 and TRBJ2-3; a weak D match, TRBD1 (7 bases). Germline loops: CDR1 SGHDT, CDR2 YYEEEE. V was clipped by 0 bases and J by 3 bases, with 14 bases between them. The CDR3 consists of 16 residues. The CDR3 sequence is CASSLAGRGETDTQYF. CDR3 nucleotides: TGTGCCAGCAGCTTGGCTGGCAGGGGGGAGACAGATACGCAGTATTTT.

This clone was seen once. The genes are TRBV28 and TRBJ2-3, with D unresolved. Germline V gene sequence: CDR1 MDHEN, CDR2 SYDVKM. V was pared by 6 bases and J by 0 bases, with 10 bases between. This CDR3 is 14 amino acids long. DNA of the CDR3: TGTGCCAGCAGCAGAGGATCTAGCACAGATACGCAGTATTTT. It is translated as CASSRGSSTDTQYF.